These 4 T cell receptor beta chains came from one sample sequenced in a study of CD8 T cells in Susac syndrome. Reverse transcription of about 0.45 to 1 ug RNA used random hexamers. One entry per CDR3 protein results from TCRdb running MiXCR on the immunoSEQ multiplex PCR reads. There are about 130,000 distinct CDR3 sequences in the sample; 85% to 95% occur only once, and under 0.2% lies in the top ten. The sample was CD8+ T cells from PBMCs. The receptors stem from a human donor with Susac syndrome.

The CDR3 DNA reads TGTGCCAGCACTGGGCTTCCGGGGGACTACAATGAGCAGTTCTTC. Translated, it gives CASTGLPGDYNEQFF. The chain uses TRBV7-9 and TRBJ2-1; weak D call: TRBD2 (6 bases). CDR3 length: 15 residues. Germline CDR1 is SEHNR and CDR2 is FQNEAQ (reference sequence). V was cut by 7 bases and J by 3 bases, with 16 bases left in between.

This chain uses TRBV7-9 with TRBJ1-1, with a weak D call TRBD1 (5 bases). This CDR3 is built from 16 residues. Germline V CDR1 and CDR2: SEHNR, FQNEAQ (reference sequence). The V and J ends lost 0 bases and 2 bases respectively, with 13 bases between them. The CDR3 here is CASSLALRQSNTEAFF. CDR3 nucleotides: TGTGCCAGCAGCTTAGCTCTTCGACAGAGTAACACTGAAGCTTTCTTT.

The rearrangement links TRBV4-1 to TRBJ1-2; 10 bases align to TRBD1. CDR3 size: 15 residues. The V gene's germline CDR1 is MGHRA and CDR2 YSYEKL. Trimming at V came to 2 bases and at J to 6 bases, leaving 6 bases not matched to a gene. CDR3 in amino acids: CASSQQSGTGDGYTF. As DNA, the CDR3 is TGCGCCAGCAGCCAACAATCCGGGACAGGGGATGGCTACACCTTC.

The rearrangement uses TRBV2 and TRBJ2-2, with D unresolved. V was cut by 10 bases and J by 6 bases, with 12 bases left in between. Germline V gene data show CDR1 as SNHLY and CDR2 as FYNNEI. The CDR3 contains 12 residues. The CDR3 loop is CATRRSAGELFF. The DNA of the CDR3 is TGTGCCACCCGGCGGTCGGCCGGGGAGCTGTTTTTT.